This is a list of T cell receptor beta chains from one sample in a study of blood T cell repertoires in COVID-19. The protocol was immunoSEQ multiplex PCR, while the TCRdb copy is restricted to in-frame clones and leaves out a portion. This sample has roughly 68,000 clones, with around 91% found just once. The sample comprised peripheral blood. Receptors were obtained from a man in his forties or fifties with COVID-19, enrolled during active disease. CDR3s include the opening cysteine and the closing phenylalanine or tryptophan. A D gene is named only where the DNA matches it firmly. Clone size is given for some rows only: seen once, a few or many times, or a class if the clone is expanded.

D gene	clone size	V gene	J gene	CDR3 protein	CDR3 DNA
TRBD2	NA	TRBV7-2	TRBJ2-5	CASSFSGVQETQYF	TGTGCCAGCAGCTTCAGCGGGGTTCAAGAGACCCAGTACTTC
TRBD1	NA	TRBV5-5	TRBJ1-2	CASSPTGGGNYGYTF	TGTGCCAGCAGCCCGACAGGGGGCGGAAACTATGGCTACACCTTC
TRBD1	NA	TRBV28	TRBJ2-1	CAIEDRGNEQFF	TGTGCCATCGAGGACAGGGGCAATGAGCAGTTCTTC
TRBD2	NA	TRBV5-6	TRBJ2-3	CASSLGAGVNTDTQYF	TGTGCCAGCAGCTTGGGGGCGGGAGTGAACACAGATACGCAGTATTTT
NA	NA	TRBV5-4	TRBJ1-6	CASSLDSGYNSPLHF	TGTGCCAGCAGCTTGGACAGCGGCTATAATTCACCCCTCCACTTT
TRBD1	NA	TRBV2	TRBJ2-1	CASIRDRGSYNEQFF	TGTGCCAGCATCCGGGACAGGGGGTCCTACAATGAGCAGTTCTTC
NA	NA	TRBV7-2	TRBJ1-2	CASSPAGGYGYTF	TGTGCCAGCAGCCCTGCAGGTGGCTATGGCTACACCTTC
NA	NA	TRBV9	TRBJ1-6	CASSVGPEADSPLHF	TGTGCCAGCAGCGTAGGCCCAGAAGCGGATTCACCCCTCCACTTT
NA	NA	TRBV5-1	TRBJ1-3	CASSLDGAPSSGNTIYF	TGCGCCAGCAGCTTGGATGGGGCGCCGAGCTCTGGAAACACCATATATTTT
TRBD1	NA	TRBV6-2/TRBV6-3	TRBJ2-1	CASTPDRNSYNEQFF	TGTGCCAGCACCCCGGACAGGAACTCCTACAATGAGCAGTTCTTC
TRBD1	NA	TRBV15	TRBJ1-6	CATSRETGGFGSPLHF	TGTGCCACCAGCAGAGAGACAGGGGGCTTTGGATCACCCCTCCACTTT
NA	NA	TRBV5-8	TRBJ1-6	CASSVGRDNSPLHF	TGTGCCAGCAGCGTGGGCAGGGATAATTCACCCCTCCACTTT
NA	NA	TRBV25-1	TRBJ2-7	CASSRTGWGEQYF	TGTGCCAGCAGTCGCACAGGGTGGGGGGAGCAGTACTTC
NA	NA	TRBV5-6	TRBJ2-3	CASSSSSTDTQYF	TGTGCCAGCAGTTCCTCTAGCACAGATACGCAGTATTTT
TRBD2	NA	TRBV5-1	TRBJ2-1	CASSPLASGRNEQFF	TGCGCCAGCAGCCCCCTCGCTAGCGGGAGAAATGAGCAGTTCTTC
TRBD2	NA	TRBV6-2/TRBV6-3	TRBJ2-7	CASSYGTSGYEQYF	TGTGCCAGCAGTTACGGGACTAGCGGCTACGAGCAGTACTTC
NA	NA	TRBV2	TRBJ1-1	CASSEERETEAFF	TGTGCCAGCAGTGAAGAGCGGGAGACTGAAGCTTTCTTT
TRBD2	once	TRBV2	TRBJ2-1	CASPPRGLAGGMHEQFF	TGTGCCAGCCCCCCTAGGGGACTAGCGGGAGGTATGCATGAGCAGTTCTTC
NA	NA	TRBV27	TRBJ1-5	CASSFENNQPQHF	TGTGCCAGCAGTTTCGAGAACAATCAGCCCCAGCATTTT
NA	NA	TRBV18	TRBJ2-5	CASSPRAGPQETQYF	TGTGCCAGCTCACCACGGGCGGGGCCTCAAGAGACCCAGTACTTC
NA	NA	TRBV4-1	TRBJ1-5	CASSHGGGGPGRAQHF	TGCGCCAGCAGTCACGGCGGCGGCGGCCCGGGGAGAGCCCAGCATTTT
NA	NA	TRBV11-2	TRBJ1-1	CASSPGIGRAFF	TGTGCCAGCAGCCCAGGAATCGGCCGAGCTTTCTTT
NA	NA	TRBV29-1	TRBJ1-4	CSAAMGRGGEKLFF	TGCAGCGCAGCAATGGGCAGGGGAGGGGAAAAACTGTTTTTT
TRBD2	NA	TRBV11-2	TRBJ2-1	CASTNTGTSVGEQFF	TGTGCCAGCACCAATACCGGGACTAGCGTAGGGGAGCAGTTCTTC
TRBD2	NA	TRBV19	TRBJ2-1	CASSLSGSVYNEQFF	TGTGCCAGTAGTCTAAGCGGGAGCGTGTACAATGAGCAGTTCTTC
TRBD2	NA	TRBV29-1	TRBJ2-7	CSVVGVSGVTYEQYF	TGCAGCGTTGTCGGGGTTAGCGGGGTAACCTACGAGCAGTACTTC